These T cell receptor beta chains were read from a single sample in a study of long-term antiretroviral therapy in people with HIV. TCRdb's table, derived via immunoSEQ multiplex PCR, lists solely in-frame clones and lacks some. The sample has some 15,000 clones; 75% to 85% are singletons. The specimen was unsorted PBMCs, collected 3.1 years after starting antiretroviral therapy. Receptors were obtained from a man aged 35-49 years with HIV. CDR3s include the opening cysteine and the closing phenylalanine or tryptophan. D genes are given only for firm matches. Only some rows state a clone size, as once, few, many or a class for expanded clones.

v_call	d_call	clone_size	j_call	cdr3_nt	cdr3_aa
TRBV7-2	TRBD2	-	TRBJ2-1	TGTGCCAGCAGCTCTTCTAGCGGCTGGAGCTCCTACAATGAGCAGTTCTTC	CASSSSSGWSSYNEQFF
TRBV7-9	TRBD1	once	TRBJ1-1	TGTGCCAGCAGCTCTACAGGGGACGCTGAAGCTTTCTTT	CASSSTGDAEAFF
TRBV5-6	-	-	TRBJ1-2	TGTGCCAGCAGCTGGGGGACTGAATATGGCTACACCTTC	CASSWGTEYGYTF
TRBV10-3	-	once	TRBJ2-6	TGTGCCATCAGTGACGGGGGGAGGGCAGGGGCCACCTCTGGGGCCAACGTCCTGACTTTC	CAISDGGRAGATSGANVLTF
TRBV5-1	-	-	TRBJ2-7	TGCGCCAGCAGCTTGGTCCATTCAGACGAGCAGTACTTC	CASSLVHSDEQYF
TRBV19	-	-	TRBJ2-1	TGTGCCAGTAGTATAGGAGGGGGGACTTCCTACAATGAGCAGTTCTTC	CASSIGGGTSYNEQFF
TRBV11-2	TRBD1	-	TRBJ1-1	TGTGCCAGCAGCTTGACAGGGCGGGGGAACACTGAAGCTTTCTTT	CASSLTGRGNTEAFF
TRBV18	-	-	TRBJ1-2	TGTGCCAGCTCACCTCTTTCGACAGGCTCTAACTATGGCTACACCTTC	CASSPLSTGSNYGYTF
TRBV25-1	-	-	TRBJ2-7	TGTGCCAGCAGTGAGGTCCTCTCCTACGAGCAGTACTTC	CASSEVLSYEQYF
TRBV7-9	-	once	TRBJ2-1	TGTGCCAGCAGCCCCTGGAGCTCCTACAATGAGCAGTTCTTC	CASSPWSSYNEQFF
TRBV29-1	-	-	TRBJ1-4	TGCAGCGTGGCGTTGGGAGAAAGGGATGAAAAACTGTTTTTT	CSVALGERDEKLFF
TRBV30	-	-	TRBJ2-7	TGTGCCTGGACTTGGCGTCCTTCCTACGAGCAGTACTTC	CAWTWRPSYEQYF
TRBV5-8	TRBD2	once	TRBJ2-3	TGTGCCAGCAGCCCTAGCGGTACTAGCACAGATACGCAGTATTTT	CASSPSGTSTDTQYF
TRBV29-1	TRBD1	-	TRBJ1-1	TGCAGCGCACAGGGGGCTGTCACTGAAGCTTTCTTT	CSAQGAVTEAFF
TRBV4-1	-	few	TRBJ1-5	TGCGCCAGCAGCCAAGTCCCCGGGGTCGGTCAGCCCCAGCATTTT	CASSQVPGVGQPQHF
TRBV5-1	-	-	TRBJ2-2	TGCGCCAGCAGCTTAGGAGGAGGGCAATCGAACACCGGGGAGCTGTTTTTT	CASSLGGGQSNTGELFF
TRBV6-1	TRBD1	-	TRBJ2-7	TGTGCCAGCAGTGATACAGGGGGACGCTACGAGCAGTACTTC	CASSDTGGRYEQYF
TRBV11-3	-	-	TRBJ1-4	TGTGCCAGCAGCTTAGGGGTTGAAAAACTGTTTTTT	CASSLGVEKLFF
TRBV7-8	-	-	TRBJ1-1	TGTGCCAGCAGCTTAGGGGCGACTGAAGCTTTCTTT	CASSLGATEAFF
TRBV18	TRBD2	-	TRBJ2-1	TGTGCCAGCTCACCAAGGAGGACTAGTCGGGATGAGCAGTTCTTC	CASSPRRTSRDEQFF
TRBV13	-	-	TRBJ1-3	TGTGCCAGCAGCTTAGGGTACTCTGGAAACACCATATATTTT	CASSLGYSGNTIYF
TRBV29-1	TRBD1	few	TRBJ1-2	TGCAGCGTTGAAGGGGGGACAGGGAGGAGCTATGGCTACACCTTC	CSVEGGTGRSYGYTF
TRBV2	-	-	TRBJ1-2	TGTGCCAGCAGGGGACGGACAGACTCTTTTTCCTATGGCTACACCTTC	CASRGRTDSFSYGYTF
TRBV5-1	-	-	TRBJ2-3	TGCGCCAGCAGCTCTCCGGCGGGGGCGAGCACAGATACGCAGTATTTT	CASSSPAGASTDTQYF
TRBV30	-	-	TRBJ2-1	TGTGCCTGGAGTGTGGGATTTTCCTACAATGAGCAGTTCTTC	CAWSVGFSYNEQFF
TRBV6-5	TRBD1	-	TRBJ2-7	TGTGCCAGCAGTTACTCGGGACAGGGATCCTACGAGCAGTACTTC	CASSYSGQGSYEQYF
TRBV19	-	once	TRBJ1-1	TGTGCCAGTAATCCCGGCGGGGGGTCAGGGACCACTGAAGCTTTCTTT	CASNPGGGSGTTEAFF
TRBV5-1	TRBD1	-	TRBJ2-1	TGCGCCAGCAGCCCCCGGGACAGGGGTGGGAATGAGCAGTTCTTC	CASSPRDRGGNEQFF
TRBV28	-	-	TRBJ1-4	TGTGCCAGCAGTGCACGGGGTTTCGGTGAAAAACTGTTTTTT	CASSARGFGEKLFF
TRBV7-9	-	-	TRBJ2-1	TGTGCCAGCAGCTTTGCGGGAAATGAGCAGTTCTTC	CASSFAGNEQFF
TRBV7-2	TRBD1	-	TRBJ2-5	TGTGCCAGCAGCTTATGGACAGGGGGAGGAGGCGAGACCCAGTACTTC	CASSLWTGGGGETQYF
TRBV5-1	-	-	TRBJ2-1	TGCGCCAGCAGCCTGGACCTAAGGGGCTCCTACAATGAGCAGTTCTTC	CASSLDLRGSYNEQFF
TRBV18	TRBD1	-	TRBJ2-1	TGTGCCAGCTCTCAGGCCGGGACAGCCTACAATGAGCAGTTCTTC	CASSQAGTAYNEQFF
TRBV29-1	-	-	TRBJ1-1	TGCAGCGTTGAAGGGGTGGGGGCCACTGAAGCTTTCTTT	CSVEGVGATEAFF
TRBV30	-	-	TRBJ1-1	TGTGCCTGGAGGAGAGGGTCTGAAGCTTTCTTT	CAWRRGSEAFF
TRBV11-2	-	-	TRBJ2-1	TGTGCCAGCAGCATTACCGGGGGCCTCTTCTTC	CASSITGGLFF
TRBV11-3	-	-	TRBJ2-1	TGTGCCAGCAGCCTGACGGACAATGAGCAGTTCTTC	CASSLTDNEQFF
TRBV7-9	TRBD2	few	TRBJ2-7	TGTGCCAGCAGCTCTACTAGCGCCTACGAGCAGTACTTC	CASSSTSAYEQYF
TRBV19	TRBD1	few	TRBJ2-7	TGTGCCAGTAGCGACAGGGGCTACGAGCAGTACTTC	CASSDRGYEQYF
TRBV6-5	-	-	TRBJ1-4	TGTGCCAGCAGTTACAGGGGAGGGACTAATGAAAAACTGTTTTTT	CASSYRGGTNEKLFF
TRBV15	-	-	TRBJ1-3	TGTGCCACCAGCCCGGGACGGATTAGCTCTGGAAACACCATATATTTT	CATSPGRISSGNTIYF
TRBV7-2	-	-	TRBJ2-7	TGTGCCAGCAGCTTAGCGGGGGCGGACTACAACGAGCAGTACTTC	CASSLAGADYNEQYF
TRBV9	-	-	TRBJ1-2	TGTGCCAGCAGCGTAACGGGGCTGTATGGCTACACCTTC	CASSVTGLYGYTF
TRBV7-9	-	-	TRBJ2-5	TGTGCCAGCAGCTTAAAAGAGACCCAGTACTTC	CASSLKETQYF
TRBV6-5	-	-	TRBJ1-5	TGTGCCAGCAGTTCGACAGGTCCCAATCAGCCCCAGCATTTT	CASSSTGPNQPQHF
TRBV29-1	-	-	TRBJ2-3	TGCAGCGTTGAAAGATCAGGGGAGACAGATACGCAGTATTTT	CSVERSGETDTQYF
TRBV6-1	-	-	TRBJ1-4	TGTGCCAGCCATCAAGGGCCCGCAACTAATGAAAAACTGTTTTTT	CASHQGPATNEKLFF
TRBV29-1	-	-	TRBJ1-5	TGCAGCGTCCCGTACGATCAGCCCCAGCATTTT	CSVPYDQPQHF
TRBV14	-	-	TRBJ2-3	TGTGCCAGCAGCCAAGTAGGACTAACCGGCACAGATACGCAGTATTTT	CASSQVGLTGTDTQYF
TRBV19	TRBD2	-	TRBJ2-3	TGTGCCAGTAGTACGGCGGGACTAGCGGGGGGGACCACAGATACGCAGTATTTT	CASSTAGLAGGTTDTQYF
TRBV27	TRBD1	-	TRBJ2-3	TGTGCCATCGGGGACAGCTCAGATACGCAGTATTTT	CAIGDSSDTQYF
TRBV29-1	TRBD1	-	TRBJ2-7	TGCAGCGTTGAGTCGGACAGGGAACACTCCTACGAGCAGTACTTC	CSVESDREHSYEQYF
TRBV19	-	once	TRBJ2-3	TGTGCCAGTAGTATCCTCGGGGGGCCCGGGGATACGCAGTATTTT	CASSILGGPGDTQYF
TRBV6-6	-	-	TRBJ2-3	TGTGCCAGCAGATTCCGTGGGGGAGCCCGAGGAGATACGCAGTATTTT	CASRFRGGARGDTQYF
TRBV2	-	once	TRBJ2-3	TGTGCCAGCAGTGAGCCGTACAGGATAGATACGCAGTATTTT	CASSEPYRIDTQYF